Each of the 21 T cell receptor beta chains below was sequenced from the same sample in a study of blood T cell repertoires in COVID-19. Profiled with immunoSEQ multiplex PCR; TCRdb holds only in-frame clones, not every one. The data hold roughly 150,000 clones, with 65% to 85% observed a single time. Sequencing used peripheral blood. The receptors shown here come from a woman between 70 and 85 years old who had recovered from COVID-19.

This CDR3 is CASSRGGPYEQYF. CDR3 DNA sequence: TGTGCCAGCAGCCGAGGGGGACCATACGAGCAGTACTTC. This chain uses TRBV11-3 with TRBJ2-7, with D possibly being TRBD1 (6 bases). Germline CDR1 SGHNT, CDR2 YENEEA. The CDR3 spans 13 residues. Trimming pared 5 bases from V and 4 bases from J, leaving 12 bases between. The full variable domain, in which reference TRBV11-3 and TRBJ2-7 provide the parts outside the CDR3, is EAGVVQSPRYKIIEKKQPVAFWCNPISGHNTLYWYLQNLGQGPELLIRYENEEAVDDSQLPKDRFSAERLKGVDSTLKIQPAELGDSAVYLCASSRGGPYEQYFGPGTRLTVT.

This chain connects TRBV3-1 (or the pseudogene TRBV3-2) to TRBJ1-1; D is perhaps TRBD1 (5 bases). Trimming took off 2 bases at V and 1 base at J, with 8 bases between the two ends. Germline V gene sequence: CDR1 LGHDT, CDR2 YNNKEL (reference sequence). The CDR3 length is 14 residues. CDR3 loop: CASSQRGENTEAFF. CDR3 nucleotide sequence: TGTGCCAGCAGCCAACGGGGGGAGAACACTGAAGCTTTCTTT.

V usage is TRBV6-5 and J usage is TRBJ1-2; D gene unclear. This CDR3 spans 14 amino acids. Germline CDR1 MNHEY, CDR2 SVGAGI. V was pared by 11 bases and J by 1 base, with 17 bases between. Here the CDR3 DNA reads TGTGCCGCAAGACCCTGGCAGGTTAACTATGGCTACACCTTC. It encodes CAARPWQVNYGYTF.

The chain uses TRBV13 and TRBJ2-3; 8 bases align to TRBD1. This CDR3 has 17 amino acids. The germline V gene encodes CDR1 PRHDT and CDR2 FYEKMQ (reference sequence). The ends lost 0 bases at V and 3 bases at J; junction bases unmatched: 8. The DNA of the CDR3 is TGTGCCAGCAGCTTAGGGCCCGGACAGGGATTAACAGATACGCAGTATTTT. Amino acids: CASSLGPGQGLTDTQYF.

The rearrangement uses TRBV2 and TRBJ2-3; 7 bases line up with TRBD2. In germline, CDR1 is SNHLY, CDR2 FYNNEI. V was clipped by 1 base and J by 0 bases; unmatched bases: 4. The CDR3 length is 16 residues. This CDR3 reads CASSEGGSGSTDTQYF. The CDR3 region has the DNA TGTGCCAGCAGTGAAGGCGGTAGCGGGAGCACAGATACGCAGTATTTT.

This chain links TRBV5-5 with TRBJ1-2, with 7 bases identical to TRBD1. The CDR3 runs to 13 residues. The V segment lost 3 bases and the J segment 3 bases; nucleotides outside the gene matches: 2. Germline CDR1 reads SGHKS; CDR2 reads YYEKEE (reference sequence). CDR3 region: CASSSGTDYGYTF. CDR3 DNA sequence: TGTGCCAGCAGCTCCGGGACAGACTATGGCTACACCTTC.

This rearrangement joins TRBV1 to TRBJ2-1; the D segment call TRBD1 is taken from the table without a DNA check. TRBV1 is a recognized pseudogene. This CDR3 spans 14 amino acids. The CDR3 spells CTSSQDSQGGEQFF. The DNA for the CDR3 is TGCACCAGCAGCCAAGATTCCCAGGGGGGAGAGCAGTTCTTC.

This sequence joins TRBV3-1 (or the pseudogene TRBV3-2) and TRBJ1-6; TRBD1 agrees at 7 bases. V lost 10 bases, J lost 9 bases, and 12 bases stayed unmatched. The germline V gene encodes CDR1 LGHDT and CDR2 YNNKEL (reference sequence). The CDR3 contains 14 residues. The CDR3 DNA reads TGTGCCACCTCGGGACAGCAGGGAAGTTCACCCCTCCACTTT. Residues: CATSGQQGSSPLHF.

Many counts were recorded for this clone. This chain uses TRBV5-5 with TRBJ2-3, with D perhaps TRBD2 (6 bases). V lost 3 bases, J lost 1 base, and 18 bases lay in between. From germline, CDR1 is SGHKS and CDR2 YYEKEE (reference sequence). This CDR3 is built from 17 residues. As DNA, the CDR3 is TGTGCCAGCAGCTCCGGTGGGGGGAGCCCCGGCACAGATACGCAGTATTTT. Encoded protein: CASSSGGGSPGTDTQYF.

The genes are TRBV5-4 and TRBJ2-1; TRBD2 agrees at 10 bases. The CDR3 spans 13 residues. With V trimmed by 6 bases and J by 6 bases, 3 bases remained unmatched. From germline, CDR1 is SGHNT and CDR2 YYREEE (reference sequence). Here the CDR3 reads CASISGGANEQFF. CDR3 in DNA: TGTGCCAGCATCAGCGGGGGGGCCAATGAGCAGTTCTTC.

The chain uses TRBV9 and TRBJ1-1; D remains unclear. The germline CDR1 and CDR2 sequences are SGDLS and YYNGEE. The V end was cut by 4 bases, the J end by 0 bases, with 10 bases between. The CDR3 sequence is 14 residues long. This CDR3 reads CASSPSPVNTEAFF. CDR3 DNA sequence: TGTGCCAGCAGCCCTAGCCCAGTGAACACTGAAGCTTTCTTT.

The chain carries TRBV5-4 and TRBJ2-3; TRBD2 agrees at 8 bases. This CDR3 is built from 18 residues. CDR1 is SGHNT, CDR2 YYREEE, per germline (reference sequence). Trimming cost V 0 bases and J 0 bases; bases outside gene matches: 9. The CDR3 DNA reads as TGTGCCAGCAGCTTGGCCACCGGGACTAGGTATAGCACAGATACGCAGTATTTT. Translation: CASSLATGTRYSTDTQYF.

This clone was detected only a few times. The chain employs TRBV5-1 and TRBJ1-1; 7 positions match TRBD1. CDR1 is SGHRS, CDR2 YFSETQ, per germline. The CDR3 extends over 16 amino acids. The V gene end was trimmed by 4 bases and the J gene end by 4 bases; junction bases not matched to a gene: 13. CDR3 sequence: CASSPRPTGETTEAFF. The CDR3 DNA follows: TGCGCCAGCAGCCCTCGCCCAACAGGGGAGACCACTGAAGCTTTCTTT.

This chain uses TRBV7-9 with TRBJ1-5; possibly TRBD1 for D (6 bases). Germline CDR1 SEHNR, CDR2 FQNEAQ (reference sequence). Trimming stripped 3 bases from V and 7 bases from J, with 10 bases between. The CDR3 has 13 residues. The CDR3 protein is CASSFPGQQPQHF. Written as DNA, the CDR3 is TGTGCCAGCAGCTTCCCGGGACAACAGCCCCAGCATTTT.

This chain connects TRBV5-4 to TRBJ2-3, with 8 bases aligning to TRBD2. The CDR3 is 15 residues long. The junction had 5 bases not matched to a gene; V was cut back by 4 bases and J by 1 base. The germline CDR1 and CDR2 sequences are SGHNT and YYREEE (reference sequence). This CDR3 reads CASSQLAVGTDTQYF. DNA of the CDR3: TGTGCCAGCAGCCAACTAGCGGTGGGCACAGATACGCAGTATTTT.

The chain links TRBV4-2 to TRBJ2-7; 9 bases line up with TRBD2. Germline V gives CDR1 LGHNA, CDR2 YNFKEQ. CDR3 size: 16 residues. The junction had 10 bases not matched to a gene; V was cut back by 1 base and J by 6 bases. The CDR3 DNA reads as TGTGCCAGCAGCCAAGTTGGGGGGACTAGCTTGGGCGAGCAGTACTTC. Its translation is CASSQVGGTSLGEQYF.

The chain couples TRBV5-1 to TRBJ2-3, with D hard to call. There are 14 residues in the CDR3. Trimming shortened V by 4 bases and J by 2 bases, and 11 bases separated the two germline ends. Per the germline V gene, CDR1 is SGHRS and CDR2 is YFSETQ. The CDR3 here is CASSPIASTDTQYF. CDR3 nucleotide sequence: TGCGCCAGCAGCCCGATAGCTTCCACAGATACGCAGTATTTT.

This chain uses TRBV4-1 with TRBJ1-4, with 9 bases lining up with TRBD1. CDR1 and CDR2 (germline): MGHRA, YSYEKL. The CDR3 is made up of 18 amino acids. With 3 bases clipped from V and 0 bases from J, the junction kept 8 bases outside the gene matches. The CDR3 DNA reads as TGCGCCAGCAGCCACTCGGACAGGGGAACCGCAACTAATGAAAAACTGTTTTTT. This encodes CASSHSDRGTATNEKLFF.

This sequence joins TRBV2 and TRBJ1-2; no clear D. The CDR3 spans 11 residues. The V and J ends lost 7 bases and 8 bases respectively, with 11 bases between them. Germline loops: CDR1 SNHLY, CDR2 FYNNEI. The CDR3 spells CASMRALGYTF. The DNA for the CDR3 is TGTGCCAGCATGAGGGCTCTCGGCTACACCTTC.

This chain uses TRBV7-2 with TRBJ1-6, with 10 bases matching TRBD1. V trimming: 5 bases; J trimming: 8 bases; junction bases outside the gene matches: 3. There are 14 residues in the CDR3. The germline gives CDR1 SGHTA, CDR2 FQGNSA. This CDR3 reads CASSDRGLYSPLHF. The CDR3 DNA reads as TGTGCCAGCAGCGACAGGGGGCTGTATTCACCCCTCCACTTT.

This clone appeared a few times. V usage is TRBV28 and J usage is TRBJ1-5; D is unresolved. Trimming stripped 6 bases from V and 0 bases from J, with 6 bases between. The CDR3 is made up of 13 amino acids. Germline V gene data show CDR1 as MDHEN and CDR2 as SYDVKM. DNA of the CDR3: TGTGCCAGCAGGCGGGATAGCAATCAGCCCCAGCATTTT. Amino acid sequence: CASRRDSNQPQHF.